The sample holds many counts of the clone carrying this TCR beta chain. Its matching antigen is unknown. TCRdb re-analysed the reads in MiXCR, keeping a single row per CDR3 protein. The data show tens of thousands of distinct CDR3 sequences, more than 3% seen once. The sample originates from a study of T cell repertoires in cytomegalovirus infection. Study background: Evidence of both CMV infection and a matching HLA type came from public TCR beta signatures. Findings and limits, study-wide: Individuals carrying CMV plus the relevant HLA were identified by cumulative frequency of public TCR beta families. The study found HLA-C-restricted CMV-specific TCR beta clonotypes dominating the ex vivo response.

This CDR3 spans 17 amino acids. V lost 5 bases to trimming and J lost 3 bases, with 20 bases between them. Per the germline V gene, CDR1 is MNHEY and CDR2 is SVGEGT. What was sequenced was PBMCs. The receptor comes from a human donor in good health (CMV status not recorded). Some clones in this sample may be carry-over from other donors' samples. This rearrangement joins TRBV6-2 or TRBV6-3 to TRBJ2-1, with TRBD1 as a possible D gene (5 bases). CDR3 DNA sequence: TGTGCCAGCAGTCCCGGACATTCAAAGGGCATCTACAATGAGCAGTTCTTC. As protein: CASSPGHSKGIYNEQFF.